This paragraph covers one TCR beta chain sequence. Per the original methods: Quantification of nucleated cells was approximated via reference gene primer amplification. Generated by immunoSEQ multiplex PCR, the TCRdb table keeps only in-frame clones and is missing some. Clone size and V and J calls were adopted from that table, with D and trimming inferred from the DNA. The top ten hold approximately 18% of the sample, which has approximately 140,000 clones, roughly 84% seen once. From germline, CDR1 is SGHTA and CDR2 FQGNSA. This CDR3 is built from 15 residues. V was shortened by 1 base and J by 0 bases, with 4 bases between the two germline ends. The data were obtained in a study of blood T cell repertoires in COVID-19. Study in general: Specimens from acute and convalescent COVID-19 originated in the United States, Italy and Spain. Sources were T cells, B-cell-depleted T cells, or PBMCs; the material itself was cDNA or gDNA.

The chain uses TRBV7-2 and TRBJ2-6, with no clear D. The sample taken for sequencing was peripheral blood. The sequence was collected from a woman of 80 years or more with acute or convalescent COVID-19. CDR3 sequence: CASSLDISGANVLTF. CDR3 DNA: TGTGCCAGCAGCTTAGATATCTCTGGGGCCAACGTCCTGACTTTC.